One and the same sample provided the 2 T cell receptor beta chains below, sequenced in a study of long-term antiretroviral therapy in people with HIV. Sequencing used immunoSEQ v3.0 at survey level. Some clones are missing from TCRdb's copy, which holds only in-frame ones; the method was immunoSEQ multiplex PCR. This table holds roughly 40,000 clones, 86% found once. Sequencing used unsorted PBMCs, obtained just before starting antiretroviral therapy. Receptors were obtained from a woman under 30 with HIV.

This rearrangement joins TRBV10-3 to TRBJ2-6, with D tentatively TRBD1 (5 bases). CDR1 is ENHRY and CDR2 is SYGVKD in the germline V gene. V lost 3 bases, J lost 3 bases, and 15 bases lay in between. The CDR3 has 17 amino acids. The DNA of the CDR3 is TGTGCCATCAGTGAATTACAGGCCCTCGGTGGGGCCAACGTCCTGACTTTC. Protein sequence: CAISELQALGGANVLTF.

V usage is TRBV6-1 and J usage is TRBJ1-3, with 8 positions matching TRBD1. The CDR3 has 15 residues. CDR1 and CDR2 (germline): MNHNS, SASEGT. V trimming: 4 bases; J trimming: 1 base; junction bases outside the gene matches: 3. The CDR3: CASSARDRSGNTIYF. CDR3 coding DNA: TGTGCCAGCAGTGCCCGGGACAGGTCTGGAAACACCATATATTTT.